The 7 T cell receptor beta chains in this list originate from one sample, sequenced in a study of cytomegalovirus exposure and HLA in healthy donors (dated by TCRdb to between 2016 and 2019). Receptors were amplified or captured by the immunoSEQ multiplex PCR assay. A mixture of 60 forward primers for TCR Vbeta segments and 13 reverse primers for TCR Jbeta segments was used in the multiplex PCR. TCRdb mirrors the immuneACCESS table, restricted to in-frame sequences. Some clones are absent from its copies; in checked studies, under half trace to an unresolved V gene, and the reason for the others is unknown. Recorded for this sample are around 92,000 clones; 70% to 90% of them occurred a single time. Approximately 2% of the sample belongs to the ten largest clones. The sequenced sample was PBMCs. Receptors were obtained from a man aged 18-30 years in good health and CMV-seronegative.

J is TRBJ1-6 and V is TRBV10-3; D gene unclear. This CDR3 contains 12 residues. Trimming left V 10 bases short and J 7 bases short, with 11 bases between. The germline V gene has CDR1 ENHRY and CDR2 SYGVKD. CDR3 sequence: CATRAGNSPLHF. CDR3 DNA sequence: TGTGCCACCAGAGCGGGGAATTCACCCCTCCACTTT.

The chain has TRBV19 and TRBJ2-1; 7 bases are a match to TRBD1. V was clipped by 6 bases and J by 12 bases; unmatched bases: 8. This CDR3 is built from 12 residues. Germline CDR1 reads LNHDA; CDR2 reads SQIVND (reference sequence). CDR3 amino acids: CASSTSGTVQFF. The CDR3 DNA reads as TGTGCCAGTAGCACTTCCGGGACAGTGCAGTTCTTC.

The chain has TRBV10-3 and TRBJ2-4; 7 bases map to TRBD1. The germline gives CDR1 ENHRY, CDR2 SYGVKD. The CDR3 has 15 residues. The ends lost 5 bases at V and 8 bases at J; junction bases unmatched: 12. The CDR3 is CAISNSQGPPDIQYF. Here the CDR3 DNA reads TGTGCCATCAGTAACTCACAGGGGCCACCTGACATTCAGTACTTC.

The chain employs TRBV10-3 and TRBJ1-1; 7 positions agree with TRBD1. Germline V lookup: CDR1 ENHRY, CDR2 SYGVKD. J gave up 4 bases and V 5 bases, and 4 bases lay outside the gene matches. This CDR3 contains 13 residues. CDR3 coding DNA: TGTGCCATCAGTTCCCAGGGGGGCACTGAAGCTTTCTTT. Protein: CAISSQGGTEAFF.

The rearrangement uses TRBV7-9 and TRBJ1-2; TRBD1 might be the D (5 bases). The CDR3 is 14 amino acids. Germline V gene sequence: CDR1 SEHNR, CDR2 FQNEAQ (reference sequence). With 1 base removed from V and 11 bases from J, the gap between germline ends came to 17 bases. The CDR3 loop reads CASSLETGTVRYTF. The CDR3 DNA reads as TGTGCCAGCAGCTTAGAGACCGGGACTGTAAGGTACACCTTC.

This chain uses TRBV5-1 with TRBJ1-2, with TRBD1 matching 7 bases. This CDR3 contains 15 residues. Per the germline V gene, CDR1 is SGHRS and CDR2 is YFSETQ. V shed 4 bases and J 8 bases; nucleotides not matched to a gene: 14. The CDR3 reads CASSADSGTAAGYTF. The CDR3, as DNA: TGCGCCAGCAGCGCCGACTCCGGGACAGCGGCGGGCTACACCTTC.

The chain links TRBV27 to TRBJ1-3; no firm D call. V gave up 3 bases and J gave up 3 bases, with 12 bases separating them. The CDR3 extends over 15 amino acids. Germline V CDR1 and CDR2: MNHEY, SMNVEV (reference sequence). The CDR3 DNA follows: TGTGCCAGCAGTTTGGGGTCAGGAGGTGGAAACACCATATATTTT. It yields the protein CASSLGSGGGNTIYF.